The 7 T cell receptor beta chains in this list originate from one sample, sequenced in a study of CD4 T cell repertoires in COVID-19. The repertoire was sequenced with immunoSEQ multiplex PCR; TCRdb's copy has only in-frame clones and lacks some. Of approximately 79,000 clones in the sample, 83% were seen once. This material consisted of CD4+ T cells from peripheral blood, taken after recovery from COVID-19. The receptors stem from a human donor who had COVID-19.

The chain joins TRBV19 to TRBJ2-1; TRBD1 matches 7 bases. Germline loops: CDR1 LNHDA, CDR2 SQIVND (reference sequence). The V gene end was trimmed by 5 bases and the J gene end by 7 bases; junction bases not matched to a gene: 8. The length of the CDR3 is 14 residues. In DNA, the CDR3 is TGTGCCAGTAGTCCAATCGGACAGGAAAATGAGCAGTTCTTC. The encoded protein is CASSPIGQENEQFF.

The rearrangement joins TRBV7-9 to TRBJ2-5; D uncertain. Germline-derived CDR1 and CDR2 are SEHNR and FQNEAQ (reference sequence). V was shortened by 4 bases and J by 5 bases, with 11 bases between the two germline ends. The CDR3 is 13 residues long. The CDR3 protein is CASSSGARETQYF. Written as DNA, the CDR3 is TGTGCCAGCAGCTCGGGCGCCCGGGAGACCCAGTACTTC. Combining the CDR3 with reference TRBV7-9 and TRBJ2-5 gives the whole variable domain DTGVSQNPRHKITKRGQNVTFRCDPISEHNRLYWYRQTLGQGPEFLTYFQNEAQLEKSRLLSDRFSAERPKGSFSTLEIQRTEQGDSAMYLCASSSGARETQYFGPGTRLLVL.

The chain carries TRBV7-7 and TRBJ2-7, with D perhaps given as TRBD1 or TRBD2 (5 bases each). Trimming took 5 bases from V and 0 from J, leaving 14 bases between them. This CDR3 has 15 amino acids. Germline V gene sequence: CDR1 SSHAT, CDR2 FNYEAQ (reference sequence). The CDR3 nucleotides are TGTGCCAGCAGCCTGGGACGCGGCCCCTCCTACGAGCAGTACTTC. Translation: CASSLGRGPSYEQYF.

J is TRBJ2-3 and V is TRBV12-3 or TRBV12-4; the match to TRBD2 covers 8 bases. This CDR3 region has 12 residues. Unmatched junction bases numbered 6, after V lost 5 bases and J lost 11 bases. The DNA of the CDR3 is TGTGCCAGCAGTAGTTCAGCGGGGGTGCAGTATTTT. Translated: CASSSSAGVQYF.

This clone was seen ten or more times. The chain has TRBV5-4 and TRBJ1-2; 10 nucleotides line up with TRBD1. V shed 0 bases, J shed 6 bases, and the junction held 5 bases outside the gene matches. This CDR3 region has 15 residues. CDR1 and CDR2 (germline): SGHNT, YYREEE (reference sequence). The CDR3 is CASSLGGTGVNGYTF. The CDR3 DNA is TGTGCCAGCAGCTTGGGTGGGACAGGGGTTAATGGCTACACCTTC. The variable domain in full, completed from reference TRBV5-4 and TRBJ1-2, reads ETGVTQSPTHLIKTRGQQVTLRCSSQSGHNTVSWYQQALGQGPQFIFQYYREEENGRGNFPPRFSGLQFPNYSSELNVNALELDDSALYLCASSLGGTGVNGYTFGSGTRLTVV.

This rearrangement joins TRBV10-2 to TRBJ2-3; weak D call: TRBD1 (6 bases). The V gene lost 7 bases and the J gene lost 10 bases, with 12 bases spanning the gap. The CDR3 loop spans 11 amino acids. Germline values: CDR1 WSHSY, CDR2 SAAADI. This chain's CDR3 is CASTSQGAQYF. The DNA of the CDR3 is TGCGCCAGCACCTCACAGGGTGCGCAGTATTTT.

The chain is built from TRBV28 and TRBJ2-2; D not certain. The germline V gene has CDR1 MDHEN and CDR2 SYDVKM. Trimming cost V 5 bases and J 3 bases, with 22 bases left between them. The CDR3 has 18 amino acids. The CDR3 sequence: CASSLSRTRPRYTGELFF. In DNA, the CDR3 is TGTGCCAGCAGTCTGTCCCGGACCCGACCTCGGTACACCGGGGAGCTGTTTTTT.